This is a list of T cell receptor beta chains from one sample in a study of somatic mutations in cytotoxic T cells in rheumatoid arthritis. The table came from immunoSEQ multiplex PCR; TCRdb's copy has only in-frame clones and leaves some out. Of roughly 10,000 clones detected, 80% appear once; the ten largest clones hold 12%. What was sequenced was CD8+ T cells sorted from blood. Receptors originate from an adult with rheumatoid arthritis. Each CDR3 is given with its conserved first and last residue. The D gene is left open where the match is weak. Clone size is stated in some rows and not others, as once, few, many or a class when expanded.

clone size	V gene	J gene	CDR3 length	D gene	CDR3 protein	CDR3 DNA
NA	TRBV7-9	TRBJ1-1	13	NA	CASSLRGITEAFF	TGTGCCAGCAGCCTCCGGGGGATCACTGAAGCTTTCTTT
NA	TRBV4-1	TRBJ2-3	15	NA	CASSQASVPTDTQYF	TGCGCCAGCAGCCAAGCTTCCGTTCCCACAGATACGCAGTATTTT
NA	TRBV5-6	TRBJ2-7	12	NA	CASSFNSYEQYF	TGTGCCAGCAGCTTTAACAGTTACGAGCAGTACTTC
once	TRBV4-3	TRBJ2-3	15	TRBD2	CASSQDRGGADTQYF	TGCGCCAGCAGCCAAGATCGCGGGGGGGCAGATACGCAGTATTTT
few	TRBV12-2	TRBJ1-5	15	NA	CASRLVGDSNQPQHF	TGTGCAAGTCGCTTAGTTGGAGATAGCAATCAGCCCCAGCATTTT
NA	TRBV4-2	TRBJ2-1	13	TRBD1	CASSPSGGFEQFF	TGTGCCAGCAGCCCCTCAGGGGGCTTCGAGCAGTTCTTC
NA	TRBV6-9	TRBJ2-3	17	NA	CASITHKGDFNTDTQYF	TGTGCCAGCATCACGCATAAGGGGGACTTCAACACAGATACGCAGTATTTT
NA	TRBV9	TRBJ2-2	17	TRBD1	CASSVAWSTGFTGELFF	TGTGCCAGCAGCGTAGCTTGGTCGACAGGGTTTACCGGGGAGCTGTTTTTT
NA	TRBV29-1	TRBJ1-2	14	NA	CSVEEPGARYGYTF	TGCAGCGTTGAAGAGCCAGGGGCACGGTATGGCTACACCTTC
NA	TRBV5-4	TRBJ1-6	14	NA	CASSFLGGGSPLHF	TGTGCCAGCAGCTTCCTTGGCGGCGGTTCACCCCTCCACTTT
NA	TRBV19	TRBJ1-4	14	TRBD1	CATTTGTGNEKLFF	TGTGCCACTACGACCGGGACAGGGAATGAAAAACTGTTTTTT
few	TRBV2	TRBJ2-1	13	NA	CASSEGPISEQFF	TGTGCCAGCAGTGAAGGCCCCATATCGGAGCAGTTCTTC
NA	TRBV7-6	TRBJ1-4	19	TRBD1	CASSLFPTGVGATNEKLFF	TGTGCCAGCAGCTTGTTTCCGACAGGGGTGGGGGCAACTAATGAAAAACTGTTTTTT
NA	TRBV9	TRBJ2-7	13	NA	CASSVAGSYEQYF	TGTGCCAGCAGCGTAGCTGGCAGCTACGAGCAGTACTTC
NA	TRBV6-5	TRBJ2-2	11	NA	CASYGAGELFF	TGTGCCAGCTACGGCGCCGGGGAGCTGTTTTTT
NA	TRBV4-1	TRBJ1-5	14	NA	CASSPDHSNQPQHF	TGCGCCAGCAGCCCCGACCATAGCAATCAGCCCCAGCATTTT
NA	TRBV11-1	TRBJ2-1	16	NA	CASSPGGISSYNEQFF	TGTGCCAGCAGTCCCGGGGGCATAAGCTCCTACAATGAGCAGTTCTTC
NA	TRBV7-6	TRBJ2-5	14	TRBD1	CASSLGGTGATQYF	TGTGCCAGCAGCTTGGGAGGGACAGGGGCGACCCAGTACTTC
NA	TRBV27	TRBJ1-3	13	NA	CASSLGAGNTIYF	TGTGCCAGCAGTTTAGGCGCTGGAAACACCATATATTTT
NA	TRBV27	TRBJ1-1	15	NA	CASSRLGGKNTEAFF	TGTGCCAGCAGTCGATTAGGGGGTAAGAACACTGAAGCTTTCTTT
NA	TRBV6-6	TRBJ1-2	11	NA	CASTPSYGYTF	TGTGCCAGCACCCCATCTTATGGCTACACCTTC
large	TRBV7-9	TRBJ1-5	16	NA	CASSPAGGSSNQPQHF	TGTGCCAGCAGCCCGGCGGGGGGGAGTAGCAATCAGCCCCAGCATTTT
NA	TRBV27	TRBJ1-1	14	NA	CASSLWSGDTEAFF	TGTGCCAGCAGTTTATGGTCGGGGGACACTGAAGCTTTCTTT
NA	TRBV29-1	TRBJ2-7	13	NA	CSVVKGNSYEQYF	TGCAGCGTAGTCAAAGGGAACTCCTACGAGCAGTACTTC
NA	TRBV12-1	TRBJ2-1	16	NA	CASSFGRWSSYNEQFF	TGTGCCAGCAGCTTCGGACGGTGGAGCTCCTACAATGAGCAGTTCTTC
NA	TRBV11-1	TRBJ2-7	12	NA	CASSLEALEQYF	TGTGCCAGCAGCTTAGAGGCCCTCGAGCAGTACTTC
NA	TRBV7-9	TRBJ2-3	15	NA	CASSSTGYSTDTQYF	TGTGCCAGCAGCTCGACAGGCTATAGCACAGATACGCAGTATTTT
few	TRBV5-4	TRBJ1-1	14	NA	CASSLGDPLRDAFF	TGTGCCAGCAGCTTGGGGGACCCCCTGAGAGACGCTTTCTTT
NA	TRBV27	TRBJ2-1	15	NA	CASRVGGYANNEQFF	TGTGCCAGTCGCGTAGGGGGGTACGCTAACAATGAGCAGTTCTTC
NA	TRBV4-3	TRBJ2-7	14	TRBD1	CASSHGQGRYEQYF	TGCGCCAGCAGCCACGGACAGGGAAGATACGAGCAGTACTTC
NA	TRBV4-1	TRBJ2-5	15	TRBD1	CASSHPTGGAETQYF	TGCGCCAGCAGCCATCCTACAGGGGGCGCGGAGACCCAGTACTTC
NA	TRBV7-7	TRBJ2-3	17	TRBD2	CASSPGTSGGLADTQYF	TGTGCTAGCAGCCCCGGGACTAGCGGGGGTCTGGCAGATACGCAGTATTTT
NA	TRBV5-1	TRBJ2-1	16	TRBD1	CASSSRRDRGHNEQFF	TGCGCCAGCAGCTCCCGCCGGGACAGGGGGCACAATGAGCAGTTCTTC